This TCR beta chain was sequenced during a study of cytomegalovirus exposure and HLA in healthy donors. The study ran its PCR with 60 Vbeta and 13 Jbeta primers. Generated by immunoSEQ multiplex PCR, the TCRdb table keeps only in-frame clones and is missing some. Of about 160,000 clones in the sample, 77% were seen once. This CDR3 has 17 residues. With 2 bases clipped from V and 7 bases from J, the junction kept 8 bases outside the gene matches. Germline V lookup: CDR1 SGHNT, CDR2 YENEEA. The sequence derives from a woman in her twenties or thirties in good health and CMV-seronegative. This rearrangement joins TRBV11-3 to TRBJ2-1, with 13 bases identical to TRBD2. The sample taken for sequencing was PBMCs. Written as DNA, the CDR3 is TGTGCCAGCAGCTTATCCTCAGGACTAGCGGGGGTTAATGAGCAGTTCTTC. This translates into CASSLSSGLAGVNEQFF.